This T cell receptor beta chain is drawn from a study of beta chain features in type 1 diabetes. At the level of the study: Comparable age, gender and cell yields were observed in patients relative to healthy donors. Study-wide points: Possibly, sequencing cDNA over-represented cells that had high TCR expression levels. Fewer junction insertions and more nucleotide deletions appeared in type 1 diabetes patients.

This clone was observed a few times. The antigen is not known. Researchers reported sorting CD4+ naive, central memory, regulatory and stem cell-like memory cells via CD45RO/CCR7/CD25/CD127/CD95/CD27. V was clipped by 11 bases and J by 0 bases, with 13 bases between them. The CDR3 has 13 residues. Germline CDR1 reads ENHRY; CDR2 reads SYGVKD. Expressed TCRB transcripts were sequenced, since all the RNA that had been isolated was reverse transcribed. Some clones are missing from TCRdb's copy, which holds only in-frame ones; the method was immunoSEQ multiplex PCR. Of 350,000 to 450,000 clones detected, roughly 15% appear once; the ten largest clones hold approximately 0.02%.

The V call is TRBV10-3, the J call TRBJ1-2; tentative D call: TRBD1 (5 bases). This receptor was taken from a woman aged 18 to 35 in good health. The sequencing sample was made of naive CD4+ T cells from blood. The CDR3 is CASRQMTNYGYTF. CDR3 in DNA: TGTGCCTCTCGACAGATGACTAACTATGGCTACACCTTC.